A selection of T cell receptor beta chains follows, all from one sample in a study of blood T cell repertoires in COVID-19. Data came from immunoSEQ multiplex PCR; TCRdb stores just in-frame clones and leaves some out. This sample has 280,000 or so clones; around 87% occur once, and the top ten carry 1.5% to 2%. The sequenced material came from PBMCs or T cells enriched from blood (not recorded which). These receptors originate from a woman younger than 35 with acute COVID-19. Each CDR3 is given with its conserved first and last residue. Each record gives: D gene, J gene, CDR3 length, V gene, clone size, CDR3 DNA, CDR3 protein. The D gene is left open where the match is weak. Rows may omit the clone size; those that give it use once, few, many or a size class.

d_gene: .
j_gene: TRBJ2-2
len: 16
v_gene: TRBV6-1
abundance: .
CDR3nt: TGTGCCAGCAGTGGATCGGAAGAACCGGGCACCGGGGAGCTGTTTTTT
CDR3aa: CASSGSEEPGTGELFF

d_gene: .
j_gene: TRBJ2-6
len: 15
v_gene: TRBV7-9
abundance: .
CDR3nt: TGTGCCAGCAGCTTATACTTCTCTGGGGCCAACGTCCTGACTTTC
CDR3aa: CASSLYFSGANVLTF

d_gene: .
j_gene: TRBJ2-1
len: 13
v_gene: TRBV9
abundance: few
CDR3nt: TGTGCCAGCAGCAAACGACTTCGTCATGAGCAGTTCTTC
CDR3aa: CASSKRLRHEQFF

d_gene: .
j_gene: TRBJ1-2
len: 13
v_gene: TRBV9
abundance: .
CDR3nt: TGTGCCAGCAGCCCTAGAATCCGGCAGGGCTACACCTTC
CDR3aa: CASSPRIRQGYTF

d_gene: .
j_gene: TRBJ1-3
len: 15
v_gene: TRBV27
abundance: .
CDR3nt: TGTGCCAGCAGGAGTCTGGGCCTCGACGGAAACACCATATATTTT
CDR3aa: CASRSLGLDGNTIYF

d_gene: TRBD1
j_gene: TRBJ1-5
len: 15
v_gene: TRBV2
abundance: .
CDR3nt: TGTGCCAGCAGGGACAGGCGAGCCGGCGTCCAGCCCCAGCATTTT
CDR3aa: CASRDRRAGVQPQHF

d_gene: .
j_gene: TRBJ2-5
len: 13
v_gene: TRBV5-4
abundance: .
CDR3nt: TGTGCCAGCAGCTTGGCCATCCAAGAGACCCAGTACTTC
CDR3aa: CASSLAIQETQYF

d_gene: .
j_gene: TRBJ1-3
len: 18
v_gene: TRBV21-1
abundance: .
CDR3nt: TGTGCCAGCAGCAACAAAGCCGTAAGACGGAGCTCTGGAAACACCATATATTTT
CDR3aa: CASSNKAVRRSSGNTIYF

d_gene: .
j_gene: TRBJ1-3
len: 13
v_gene: TRBV30
abundance: .
CDR3nt: TGTGCCTGGAGTCGCGCCTCTGGAAACACCATATATTTT
CDR3aa: CAWSRASGNTIYF

d_gene: .
j_gene: TRBJ1-1
len: 13
v_gene: TRBV28
abundance: .
CDR3nt: TGTGCCAGCCTACCCGGTGGACGGCGGGTAGCTTTCTTT
CDR3aa: CASLPGGRRVAFF

d_gene: TRBD2
j_gene: TRBJ2-1
len: 18
v_gene: TRBV27
abundance: .
CDR3nt: TGTGCCAGCAGTCAGCCTGATCCGGGACTAGCGCCATACAATGAGCAGTTCTTC
CDR3aa: CASSQPDPGLAPYNEQFF

d_gene: .
j_gene: TRBJ1-4
len: 17
v_gene: TRBV19
abundance: .
CDR3nt: TGTGCCAGTAGTGCGGACAGACGAGCGGCAACTAATGAAAAACTGTTTTTT
CDR3aa: CASSADRRAATNEKLFF

d_gene: TRBD2
j_gene: TRBJ2-3
len: 12
v_gene: TRBV10-2
abundance: .
CDR3nt: TGCGCCAGCAGCTCACTAGCGGATACGCAGTATTTT
CDR3aa: CASSSLADTQYF

d_gene: TRBD1
j_gene: TRBJ1-6
len: 14
v_gene: TRBV19
abundance: .
CDR3nt: TGTGCCAGTCCCAACAGGGGCTGGAATTCACCCCTCCACTTT
CDR3aa: CASPNRGWNSPLHF

d_gene: TRBD1
j_gene: TRBJ1-3
len: 14
v_gene: TRBV6-5
abundance: .
CDR3nt: TGTGCCAGCAGTTACTCGACAGGGGGAAACACCATATATTTT
CDR3aa: CASSYSTGGNTIYF

d_gene: .
j_gene: TRBJ2-3
len: 14
v_gene: TRBV19
abundance: .
CDR3nt: TGTGCCAGTAGTAACAGGGGAGGAGGAGATACGCAGTATTTT
CDR3aa: CASSNRGGGDTQYF

d_gene: .
j_gene: TRBJ1-4
len: 12
v_gene: TRBV4-1
abundance: .
CDR3nt: TGCGCCAGCAGCCGGGTACAGGAAAAACTGTTTTTT
CDR3aa: CASSRVQEKLFF

d_gene: .
j_gene: TRBJ2-2
len: 18
v_gene: TRBV9
abundance: .
CDR3nt: TGTGCCAGCAGCGCCACCAAAACCTCGTCGGCGAACACCGGGGAGCTGTTTTTT
CDR3aa: CASSATKTSSANTGELFF

d_gene: .
j_gene: TRBJ1-1
len: 13
v_gene: TRBV27
abundance: .
CDR3nt: TGTGCCAGCAGTTTAGGGCAGGGACATGAAGCTTTCTTT
CDR3aa: CASSLGQGHEAFF

d_gene: TRBD1
j_gene: TRBJ2-1
len: 16
v_gene: TRBV27
abundance: .
CDR3nt: TGTGCCAGCAGTTTATTGCTGGACAGGGTATACAATGAGCAGTTCTTC
CDR3aa: CASSLLLDRVYNEQFF

d_gene: .
j_gene: TRBJ2-7
len: 12
v_gene: TRBV25-1
abundance: .
CDR3nt: TGTGCCAGCAGTGGGGGGACTTCCAAGCAGTACTTC
CDR3aa: CASSGGTSKQYF

d_gene: .
j_gene: TRBJ2-2
len: 15
v_gene: TRBV4-3
abundance: .
CDR3nt: TGCGCCAGCAGCCAAGATCGCGGGAAGGCCGGGGAGCTGTTTTTT
CDR3aa: CASSQDRGKAGELFF

d_gene: .
j_gene: TRBJ2-7
len: 16
v_gene: TRBV5-1
abundance: .
CDR3nt: TGCGCCAGCAGCTTGAAGCGGGTCGGGACCAACTACGAGCAGTACTTC
CDR3aa: CASSLKRVGTNYEQYF

d_gene: TRBD2
j_gene: TRBJ2-1
len: 15
v_gene: TRBV5-5
abundance: .
CDR3nt: TGTGCCAGCACCTCAAGGACTAGCGGTTACAATGAGCAGTTCTTC
CDR3aa: CASTSRTSGYNEQFF

d_gene: TRBD1
j_gene: TRBJ2-2
len: 15
v_gene: TRBV27
abundance: .
CDR3nt: TGTGCCAGCAGTATACCCTCTGACAGGGACGGGGAGCTGTTTTTT
CDR3aa: CASSIPSDRDGELFF

d_gene: .
j_gene: TRBJ2-7
len: 13
v_gene: TRBV4-1
abundance: .
CDR3nt: TGCGCCAGCAGCCCTGGCAGCTCCTACGAGCAGTACTTC
CDR3aa: CASSPGSSYEQYF

d_gene: .
j_gene: TRBJ1-4
len: 14
v_gene: TRBV5-6
abundance: .
CDR3nt: TGTGCCAGCAGCTCAGGACAGAGGAATGAAAAACTGTTTTTT
CDR3aa: CASSSGQRNEKLFF

d_gene: .
j_gene: TRBJ1-1
len: 14
v_gene: TRBV10-3
abundance: .
CDR3nt: TGTGCCATCAGTGAACACAGGGAAGGCACTGAAGCTTTCTTT
CDR3aa: CAISEHREGTEAFF

d_gene: .
j_gene: TRBJ1-6
len: 14
v_gene: TRBV6-6
abundance: once
CDR3nt: TGTGCCAGCAGTGACTCGACAGCAAATTCACCCCTCCACTTT
CDR3aa: CASSDSTANSPLHF

d_gene: TRBD1
j_gene: TRBJ2-1
len: 15
v_gene: TRBV7-2
abundance: .
CDR3nt: TGTGCCAGCAGCACCTTCGGACAGGGGATGCATGAGCAGTTCTTC
CDR3aa: CASSTFGQGMHEQFF

d_gene: TRBD2
j_gene: TRBJ2-2
len: 19
v_gene: TRBV10-3
abundance: .
CDR3nt: TGTGCCACTCACCCGGGACTAGCGGGAGGTACCACGAACACCGGGGAGCTGTTTTTT
CDR3aa: CATHPGLAGGTTNTGELFF

d_gene: TRBD1
j_gene: TRBJ1-4
len: 16
v_gene: TRBV30
abundance: once
CDR3nt: TGTGCCTGGACCGCACATCAGACAGGGAACCATGAAAAACTGTTTTTT
CDR3aa: CAWTAHQTGNHEKLFF

d_gene: .
j_gene: TRBJ1-1
len: 16
v_gene: TRBV18
abundance: .
CDR3nt: TGTGCCAGCTCACCATCGGCTCAGGGTTCGGACACTGAAGCTTTCTTT
CDR3aa: CASSPSAQGSDTEAFF

d_gene: .
j_gene: TRBJ1-3
len: 15
v_gene: TRBV9
abundance: .
CDR3nt: TGTGCCAGCAGCGTAGGCGGAGACTCTGGAAACACCATATATTTT
CDR3aa: CASSVGGDSGNTIYF

d_gene: .
j_gene: TRBJ2-4
len: 15
v_gene: TRBV25-1
abundance: .
CDR3nt: TGTGCCAGCAGTTCCACAGGGTTAGCCAAAAACATTCAGTACTTC
CDR3aa: CASSSTGLAKNIQYF

d_gene: .
j_gene: TRBJ1-2
len: 15
v_gene: TRBV18
abundance: .
CDR3nt: TGTGCCAGCTCACCTCGGCAGGGAGGAAGTTATGGCTACACCTTC
CDR3aa: CASSPRQGGSYGYTF

d_gene: .
j_gene: TRBJ2-7
len: 14
v_gene: TRBV23-1
abundance: .
CDR3nt: TGCGCCAGCAGTCAATCGGGGCCACCCTACGAGCAGTACTTC
CDR3aa: CASSQSGPPYEQYF

d_gene: TRBD1
j_gene: TRBJ1-2
len: 15
v_gene: TRBV5-1
abundance: .
CDR3nt: TGCGCCAGCAGCCTCCGGGGACAGGGAGTTTATAGCTACACCTTC
CDR3aa: CASSLRGQGVYSYTF

d_gene: TRBD2
j_gene: TRBJ2-3
len: 17
v_gene: TRBV9
abundance: .
CDR3nt: TGTGCCAGCAGCGACGGGACTAGCGGTCCCCGGCAAGGTACGCAGTATTTT
CDR3aa: CASSDGTSGPRQGTQYF

d_gene: TRBD1
j_gene: TRBJ1-2
len: 12
v_gene: TRBV3-1/TRBV3-2
abundance: .
CDR3nt: TGTGCCAGCAGTGCGGGGACAGTCGGCTACACCTTC
CDR3aa: CASSAGTVGYTF

d_gene: TRBD1
j_gene: TRBJ2-7
len: 17
v_gene: TRBV15
abundance: .
CDR3nt: TGTGCCACCAGCAGAGGTACGGGACAGGGGTCTCCCTACGAGCAGTACTTC
CDR3aa: CATSRGTGQGSPYEQYF